Below are 26 T cell receptor beta chains sequenced from a single sample in a study of blood T cell repertoires in COVID-19. Data came from immunoSEQ multiplex PCR; TCRdb stores just in-frame clones and leaves some out. The data hold over 85,000 clones, with around nine tenths observed a single time. Sequencing was carried out using peripheral blood. These receptor sequences come from a woman in her seventies with acute or convalescent COVID-19.

The chain employs TRBV5-3 and TRBJ1-1; no clear D. TRBV5-3 is an open reading frame whose function is uncertain. This CDR3 region has 14 residues. The ends were cut back, 7 bases at V and 1 base at J, with 14 bases in the middle. For the CDR3, the DNA is TGTGCCAGACGACGGGGTCGGGAGAACACTGAAGCTTTCTTT. It is translated as CARRRGRENTEAFF.

The chain carries TRBV4-2 and TRBJ2-7; D possibly corresponds to TRBD1 (5 bases). In germline, CDR1 is LGHNA, CDR2 YNFKEQ. V lost 1 base and J 3 bases, leaving 13 bases between the germline ends. The CDR3 spans 15 residues. The CDR3 DNA reads as TGTGCCAGCAGCCAAGTCGACAGAGATGGCTACGAGCAGTACTTC. Translation gives CASSQVDRDGYEQYF.

The rearrangement uses TRBV28 and TRBJ2-2, with 7 bases matching TRBD1. Unmatched junction bases numbered 11, after V lost 6 bases and J lost 4 bases. The germline gives CDR1 MDHEN, CDR2 SYDVKM. The CDR3 runs 16 residues. The chain's CDR3 is CASSRMTGLRTGELFF. The DNA of the CDR3 is TGTGCCAGCAGCCGGATGACAGGGTTGCGCACCGGGGAGCTGTTTTTT. The entire variable domain, with the rest obtained from reference TRBV28 and TRBJ2-2, is as follows: DVKVTQSSRYLVKRTGEKVFLECVQDMDHENMFWYRQDPGLGLRLIYFSYDVKMKEKGDIPEGYSVSREKKERFSLILESASTNQTSMYLCASSRMTGLRTGELFFGEGSRLTVL.

This chain joins TRBV7-3 and TRBJ2-5; D gene ambiguous. Germline V gives CDR1 SGHTA, CDR2 FQGTGA. The CDR3 loop spans 13 amino acids. The V end was cut by 5 bases, the J end by 4 bases, with 11 bases between. CDR3 loop: CASSPSFVETQYF. In DNA form, the CDR3 reads TGTGCCAGCAGCCCGTCGTTCGTAGAGACCCAGTACTTC. Variable domain in full (rest from reference TRBV7-3 and TRBJ2-5): GAGVSQTPSNKVTEKGKYVELRCDPISGHTALYWYRQSLGQGPEFLIYFQGTGAADDSGLPNDRFFAVRPEGSVSTLKIQRTERGDSAVYLCASSPSFVETQYFGPGTRLLVL.

The rearrangement joins TRBV5-1 to TRBJ2-1, with 10 positions matching TRBD2. This CDR3 has 15 residues. Unmatched junction bases numbered 7, after V lost 4 bases and J lost 6 bases. Per germline, CDR1 SGHRS and CDR2 YFSETQ. This chain's CDR3 is CASSLSGRAGNEQFF. The CDR3 DNA follows: TGCGCCAGCAGCCTGAGCGGGAGGGCGGGCAATGAGCAGTTCTTC.

The genes are TRBV5-6 and TRBJ2-1; D perhaps matches TRBD2 (6 bases). V lost 3 bases to trimming and J lost 4 bases, with 8 bases between them. From germline, CDR1 is SGHDT and CDR2 YYEEEE. The CDR3 totals 13 residues. CDR3 nucleotides: TGTGCCAGCAGCTCGGGACTGTACAATGAGCAGTTCTTC. This codes for CASSSGLYNEQFF.

This clone was counted once. V usage is TRBV9 and J usage is TRBJ1-3; D is ambiguous. The V end lost 0 bases, the J end lost 4 bases, and 5 bases lay between the germline ends. The CDR3 runs to 13 residues. The germline CDR1 and CDR2 sequences are SGDLS and YYNGEE. The CDR3 DNA follows: TGTGCCAGCAGCGTAGGAGGGGGAAACACCATATATTTT. Its protein product is CASSVGGGNTIYF.

This chain joins TRBV10-1 and TRBJ2-1; TRBD2 might be the D (5 bases). The CDR3 contains 13 residues. Per germline, CDR1 WNHNN and CDR2 SYGVQD (reference sequence). V shed 0 bases and J shed 6 bases, with 6 bases lying between them. The CDR3 is CASSESRANEQFF. The CDR3 nucleotides are TGCGCCAGCAGTGAGTCGCGGGCCAATGAGCAGTTCTTC.

This chain uses TRBV4-1 with TRBJ1-5; 7 bases align to TRBD1. CDR3 length equals 16 residues. CDR1 is MGHRA, CDR2 YSYEKL, per germline. V trimming: 0 bases; J trimming: 4 bases; junction bases outside the gene matches: 6. In nucleotides, the CDR3 is TGCGCCAGCAGCCAAGATACGGGACAGCTAAATCAGCCCCAGCATTTT. Residues: CASSQDTGQLNQPQHF.

As DNA, the CDR3 is TGTGCCAGCAGTTCACCCGGGACAGGGGCCTACGAGCAGTACTTC. Translated, it gives CASSSPGTGAYEQYF. The chain employs TRBV28 and TRBJ2-7; 10 bases map to TRBD1. Germline loops: CDR1 MDHEN, CDR2 SYDVKM. CDR3 size: 15 residues. Losses at the gene ends were 4 bases for V and 2 bases for J; bases not matched to a gene: 5.

The rearrangement joins TRBV5-1 to TRBJ1-5, with D possibly TRBD1 on 5 matching bases. CDR3 length: 13 amino acids. Germline lookup yields CDR1 SGHRS and CDR2 YFSETQ. Trimming stripped 1 base from V and 9 bases from J, with 11 bases between. The CDR3 DNA sequence: TGCGCCAGCAGCTTGTCGGGGGATGGGCCCCAGCATTTT. Its protein product is CASSLSGDGPQHF.

This clone appeared a few times. The CDR3 DNA is TGTGCCAGCAGTGATATTCTCGGGGGGGCGACCGAGCAGTACTTC. Translation gives CASSDILGGATEQYF. This rearrangement joins TRBV6-1 to TRBJ2-7, with TRBD2 identical over 8 bases. V gave up 3 bases and J gave up 6 bases; unmatched junction bases: 10. CDR1 and CDR2 from the germline V gene are MNHNS and SASEGT. The CDR3 is 15 residues long.

This chain uses TRBV27 with TRBJ1-2; no firm D call. Between the trimmed V and J ends, which lost 3 bases and 5 bases, there was a span of 10 bases. This CDR3 spans 13 amino acids. Germline V gene data show CDR1 as MNHEY and CDR2 as SMNVEV (reference sequence). Here the CDR3 reads CASSFSGVYGYTF. The CDR3 bases are TGTGCCAGCAGTTTTTCCGGGGTATATGGCTACACCTTC.

This chain links TRBV11-2 with TRBJ2-7; TRBD1 agrees at 12 bases. The CDR3 is made up of 17 amino acids. V trimming: 4 bases; J trimming: 3 bases; junction bases outside the gene matches: 10. The germline V gene encodes CDR1 SGHAT and CDR2 FQNNGV. CDR3 sequence reads: CASSSRDRGRWVYEQYF. The CDR3 DNA follows: TGTGCCAGCAGCTCAAGGGACAGGGGGCGATGGGTCTACGAGCAGTACTTC.

V and J are TRBV7-9 and TRBJ2-7; 7 bases match TRBD1. The trim removed 1 base at V and 13 bases at J, leaving 7 bases unmatched. Germline-derived CDR1 and CDR2 are SEHNR and FQNEAQ (reference sequence). The CDR3 consists of 12 residues. The CDR3 region is CASSLGGDSLYF. The CDR3, as DNA: TGTGCCAGCAGCTTAGGTGGGGACAGCCTCTACTTC.

The sample holds a few counts of this clone. This sequence joins TRBV20-1 and TRBJ1-2; D remains unclear. The V end was cut by 3 bases, the J end by 8 bases, with 7 bases between. This CDR3 contains 10 residues. Germline loops: CDR1 DFQATT, CDR2 SNEGSKA (reference sequence). This chain's CDR3 is CSASLVGYTF. In DNA form, the CDR3 reads TGCAGTGCTAGTTTAGTCGGCTACACCTTC.

This clone has just one count. The V and J genes are TRBV3-1 (or the pseudogene TRBV3-2) and TRBJ1-6; no firm D call. CDR3 length: 12 amino acids. In germline, CDR1 is LGHDT, CDR2 YNNKEL (reference sequence). Between the trimmed V and J ends, which lost 4 bases and 8 bases, there was a span of 6 bases. DNA of the CDR3: TGTGCCAGCAGCCTACGAGATTCACCCCTCCACTTT. Amino acid sequence: CASSLRDSPLHF.

The chain employs TRBV4-2 and TRBJ2-3, with 7 bases identical to TRBD1. V lost 1 base, J lost 1 base, and 5 bases stayed unmatched. Germline values: CDR1 LGHNA, CDR2 YNFKEQ. The CDR3 extends over 16 amino acids. In nucleotides, the CDR3 is TGTGCCAGCAGCCAAGGGACGGGACAGCGCACAGATACGCAGTATTTT. Its translation is CASSQGTGQRTDTQYF.

This clone appeared once. This chain links TRBV29-1 with TRBJ2-7; 12 positions agree with TRBD2. Germline lookup yields CDR1 SQVTM and CDR2 ANQGSEA. The CDR3 has 14 residues. V lost 6 bases, J lost 4 bases, and 7 bases stayed unmatched. The CDR3 DNA is TGCAGCGTCGTCGGACTAGCGGGATTTTACGAGCAGTACTTC. Amino acid sequence: CSVVGLAGFYEQYF.

V is TRBV5-1 and J is TRBJ2-3; a possible D gene is TRBD1 (6 bases). This CDR3 has 14 amino acids. The germline CDR1 and CDR2 sequences are SGHRS and YFSETQ. The germline V and J ends were trimmed by 4 bases and 2 bases, with 11 bases remaining between them. Here the CDR3 reads CASSRQDFTDTQYF. CDR3 DNA sequence: TGCGCCAGCAGCCGACAGGACTTCACAGATACGCAGTATTTT. Complete variable domain (other parts from reference TRBV5-1 and TRBJ2-3): KAGVTQTPRYLIKTRGQQVTLSCSPISGHRSVSWYQQTPGQGLQFLFEYFSETQRNKGNFPGRFSGRQFSNSRSEMNVSTLELGDSALYLCASSRQDFTDTQYFGPGTRLTVL.

V usage is TRBV7-9 and J usage is TRBJ2-1; TRBD2 is a possible D gene (6 bases). The CDR3 runs to 15 residues. V was shortened by 3 bases and J by 3 bases, with 12 bases between the two germline ends. The germline CDR1 and CDR2 sequences are SEHNR and FQNEAQ (reference sequence). The CDR3 bases are TGTGCCAGCAGCTTCGCAGCGGGCCGCTACAATGAGCAGTTCTTC. Translated: CASSFAAGRYNEQFF.

The CDR3 nucleotides read TGCAGCGTTGAAAACAGGGGAAGGTATGGCTACACCTTC. It codes for CSVENRGRYGYTF. This chain links TRBV29-1 with TRBJ1-2, with TRBD1 matching 7 bases. The germline V gene has CDR1 SQVTM and CDR2 ANQGSEA. With V trimmed by 2 bases and J by 5 bases, 5 bases remained unmatched. This CDR3 contains 13 residues.

The CDR3 sequence is CASSPPDLKNIQYF. In DNA, the CDR3 is TGTGCCAGCAGCCCCCCGGACTTGAAAAACATTCAGTACTTC. This chain links TRBV3-1 (or the pseudogene TRBV3-2) with TRBJ2-4; D is perhaps TRBD2 (5 bases). The CDR3 extends over 14 amino acids. Germline assignment: CDR1 LGHDT and CDR2 YNNKEL (reference sequence). V dropped 4 bases and J dropped 4 bases, with 11 bases sitting between them.

The chain combines TRBV30 with TRBJ1-5; weak D call: TRBD1 (5 bases). Germline V gene sequence: CDR1 GTSNPN, CDR2 SVGIG (reference sequence). V shed 2 bases and J shed 1 base, with 6 bases lying between them. The CDR3 runs 13 residues. CDR3 DNA: TGTGCCTGGAGTCCAGGGAGCAATCAGCCCCAGCATTTT. Residues: CAWSPGSNQPQHF.

This clone was counted between two and nine times. The chain uses TRBV24-1 and TRBJ2-2; D perhaps matches TRBD1 (5 bases). The V gene's germline CDR1 is KGHDR and CDR2 SFDVKD. The ends were cut back, 3 bases at V and 6 bases at J, with 13 bases in the middle. The CDR3 loop spans 15 amino acids. The DNA of the CDR3 is TGTGCCACCAGTGATGTAGGGGCCCTGGCCGGGGAGCTGTTTTTT. Translation: CATSDVGALAGELFF.

This chain joins TRBV7-2 and TRBJ2-3; TRBD2 is a possible D gene (6 bases). Deletions cut 5 bases from V and 4 bases from J, with 16 bases between. From germline, CDR1 is SGHTA and CDR2 FQGNSA. The CDR3 runs 15 residues. The DNA for the CDR3 is TGTGCCAGCAGCCCCTCGCGCCCGGGGGCAGATACGCAGTATTTT. This gives the protein CASSPSRPGADTQYF.